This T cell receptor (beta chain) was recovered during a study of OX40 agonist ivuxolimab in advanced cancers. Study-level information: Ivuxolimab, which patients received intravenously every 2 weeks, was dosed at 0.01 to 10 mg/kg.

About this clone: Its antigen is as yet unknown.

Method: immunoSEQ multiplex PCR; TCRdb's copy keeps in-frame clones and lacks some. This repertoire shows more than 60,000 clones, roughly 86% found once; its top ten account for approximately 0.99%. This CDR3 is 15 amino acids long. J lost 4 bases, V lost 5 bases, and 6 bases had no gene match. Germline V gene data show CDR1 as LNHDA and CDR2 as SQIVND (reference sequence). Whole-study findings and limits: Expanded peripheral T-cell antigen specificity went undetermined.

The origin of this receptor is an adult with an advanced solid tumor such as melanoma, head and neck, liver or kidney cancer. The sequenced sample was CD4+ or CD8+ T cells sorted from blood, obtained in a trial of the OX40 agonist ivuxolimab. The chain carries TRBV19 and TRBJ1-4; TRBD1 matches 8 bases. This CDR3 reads CASSWTGLINEKLFF. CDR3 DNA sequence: TGTGCCAGTAGTTGGACAGGGCTTATTAATGAAAAACTGTTTTTT.